This T cell receptor (beta chain) is drawn from a study of blood T cells in healthy people across ages. The use of a sample-barcoded 5' primer and a J-beta primer mix characterized a second PCR of about 6 to 12 cycles. MiXCR was run by TCRdb on the 5' RACE reads, yielding one entry per CDR3 protein. The sample contains about 1.8 million distinct CDR3 sequences, around 50% of which appear only once. This clonotype was seen only a few times. The V gene lost 4 bases and the J gene lost 4 bases, with 19 bases spanning the gap. The V gene's germline CDR1 is SGHTA and CDR2 FQGNSA. There are 16 residues in the CDR3.

Sequenced input: blood. The clonotype comes from a woman in her forties in good health. The chain is built from TRBV7-2 and TRBJ2-5; D might be TRBD1 or TRBD2, each matching 6 bases. The CDR3 protein is CASSSRLLGGRETQYF. The CDR3 bases are TGTGCCAGCAGCTCCCGACTGCTGGGGGGCAGAGAGACCCAGTACTTC. The full variable domain, completed using reference TRBV7-2 and TRBJ2-5, is GAGVSQSPSNKVTEKGKDVELRCDPISGHTALYWYRQSLGQGLEFLIYFQGNSAPDKSGLPSDRFSAERTGGSVSTLTIQRTQQEDSAVYLCASSSRLLGGRETQYFGPGTRLLVL.